The clone carrying this T cell receptor (beta chain) was seen at least ten times. Its cognate antigen is unknown. TCRdb itself ran the 5' RACE reads through MiXCR, one entry per CDR3 protein. This table has 200,000 to 300,000 distinct CDR3 sequences, about 3.7% appearing once. These data belong to a study of T cells after yellow fever vaccination. Study-wide background: SMART-Seq v4 Ultra Low Input prepared libraries from low-cell fractions.

The ends lost 1 base at V and 11 bases at J; junction bases unmatched: 12. CDR1 is SGHAT, CDR2 FQNNGV, per germline. There are 16 residues in the CDR3. Whole-study findings and limits: The study re-detected most primary-vaccination clones after the booster (about 95% CD4, roughly 85% CD8).

The chain carries TRBV11-2 and TRBJ2-1, with TRBD2 matching over 9 bases. The receptor was isolated from a man aged 18 to 29 who received the YFV17D yellow fever vaccine. The input for sequencing was PBMCs, taken 15 days after the yellow fever booster vaccination. CDR3 nucleotides: TGTGCCAGCAGCTTAGGTTGGACTAGCGACCTAGAGAAGCAGTTCTTC. Its translation: CASSLGWTSDLEKQFF.